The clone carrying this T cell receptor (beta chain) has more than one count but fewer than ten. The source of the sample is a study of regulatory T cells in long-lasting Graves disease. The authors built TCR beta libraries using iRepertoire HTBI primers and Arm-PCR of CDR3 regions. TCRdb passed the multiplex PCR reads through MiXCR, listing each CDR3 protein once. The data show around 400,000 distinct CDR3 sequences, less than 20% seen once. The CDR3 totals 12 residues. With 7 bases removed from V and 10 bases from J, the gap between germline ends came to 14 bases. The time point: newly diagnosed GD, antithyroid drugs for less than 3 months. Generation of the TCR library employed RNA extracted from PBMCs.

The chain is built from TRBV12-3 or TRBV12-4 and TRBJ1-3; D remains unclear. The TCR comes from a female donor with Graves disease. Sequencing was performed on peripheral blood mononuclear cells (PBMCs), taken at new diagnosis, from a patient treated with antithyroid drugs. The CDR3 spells CASTPNRVTIYF. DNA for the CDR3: TGTGCCAGCACCCCTAATCGTGTAACCATATATTTT.